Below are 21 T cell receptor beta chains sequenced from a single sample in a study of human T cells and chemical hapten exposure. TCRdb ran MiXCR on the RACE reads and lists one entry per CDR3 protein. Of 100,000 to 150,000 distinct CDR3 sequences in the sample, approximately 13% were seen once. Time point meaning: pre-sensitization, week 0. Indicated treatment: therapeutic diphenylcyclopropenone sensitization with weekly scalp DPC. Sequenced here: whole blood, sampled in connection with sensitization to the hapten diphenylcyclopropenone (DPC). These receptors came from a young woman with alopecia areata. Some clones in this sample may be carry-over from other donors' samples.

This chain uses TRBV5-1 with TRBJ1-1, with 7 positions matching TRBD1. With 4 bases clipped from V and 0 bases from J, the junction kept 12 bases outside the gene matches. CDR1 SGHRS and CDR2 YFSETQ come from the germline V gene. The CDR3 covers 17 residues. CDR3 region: CASSRHPRQGVNTEAFF. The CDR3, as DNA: TGCGCCAGCAGCCGACACCCTCGACAGGGAGTGAACACTGAAGCTTTCTTT.

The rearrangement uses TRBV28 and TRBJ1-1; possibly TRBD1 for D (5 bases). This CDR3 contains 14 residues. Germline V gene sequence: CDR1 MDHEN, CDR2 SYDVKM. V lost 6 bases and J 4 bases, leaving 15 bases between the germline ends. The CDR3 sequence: CASRLGGRGTEAFF. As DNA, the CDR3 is TGTGCCAGCAGGCTCGGGGGTAGGGGCACTGAAGCTTTCTTT.

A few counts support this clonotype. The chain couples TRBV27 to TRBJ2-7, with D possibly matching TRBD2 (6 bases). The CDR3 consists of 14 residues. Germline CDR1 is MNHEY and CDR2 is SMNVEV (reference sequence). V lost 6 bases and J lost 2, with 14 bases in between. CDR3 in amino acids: CASREGRVPYEQYF. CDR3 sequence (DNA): TGTGCCAGCAGGGAGGGGCGAGTCCCCTACGAGCAGTACTTC.

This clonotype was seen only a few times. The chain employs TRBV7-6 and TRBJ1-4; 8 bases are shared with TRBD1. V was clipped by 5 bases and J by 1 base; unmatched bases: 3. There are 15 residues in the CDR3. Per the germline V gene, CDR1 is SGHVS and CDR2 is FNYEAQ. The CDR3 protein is CASSLQGGTNEKLFF. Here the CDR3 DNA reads TGTGCCAGCAGCCTACAGGGGGGAACTAATGAAAAACTGTTTTTT.

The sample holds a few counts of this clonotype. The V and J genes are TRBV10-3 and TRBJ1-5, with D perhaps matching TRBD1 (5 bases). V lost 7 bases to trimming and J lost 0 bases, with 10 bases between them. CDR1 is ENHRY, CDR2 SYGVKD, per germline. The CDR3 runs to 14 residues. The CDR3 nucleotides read TGTGCCATCAAGGCAGGGAATAGCAATCAGCCCCAGCATTTT. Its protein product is CAIKAGNSNQPQHF.

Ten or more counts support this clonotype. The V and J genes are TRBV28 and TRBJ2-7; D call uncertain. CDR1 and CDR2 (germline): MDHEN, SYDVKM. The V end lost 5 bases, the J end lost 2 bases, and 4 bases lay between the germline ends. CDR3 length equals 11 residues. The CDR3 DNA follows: TGTGCCAGCAGTCCCGCCTACGAGCAGTACTTC. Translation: CASSPAYEQYF.

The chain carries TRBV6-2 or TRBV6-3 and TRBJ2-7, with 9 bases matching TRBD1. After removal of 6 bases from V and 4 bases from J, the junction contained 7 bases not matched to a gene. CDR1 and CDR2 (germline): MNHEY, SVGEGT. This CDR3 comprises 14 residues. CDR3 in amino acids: CASSLDRGRYEQYF. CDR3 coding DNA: TGTGCCAGCAGCCTCGACAGGGGGAGATACGAGCAGTACTTC.

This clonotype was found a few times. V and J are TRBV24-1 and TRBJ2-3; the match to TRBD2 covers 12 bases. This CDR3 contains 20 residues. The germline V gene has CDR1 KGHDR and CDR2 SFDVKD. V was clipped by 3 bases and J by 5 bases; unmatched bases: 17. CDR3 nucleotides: TGTGCCACCAGTGATCAAAAGACTAGCGGGGGACCCTTCTGGAGAGATACGCAGTATTTT. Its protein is CATSDQKTSGGPFWRDTQYF.

The DNA for the CDR3 is TGTGCCAGCAGCGTAGATGTGGGAGAGCAGTTCTTC. Translation gives CASSVDVGEQFF. This sequence joins TRBV9 and TRBJ2-1, with D hard to call. Germline V CDR1 and CDR2: SGDLS, YYNGEE. Trimming stripped 0 bases from V and 10 bases from J, with 8 bases between. The CDR3 has 12 amino acids.

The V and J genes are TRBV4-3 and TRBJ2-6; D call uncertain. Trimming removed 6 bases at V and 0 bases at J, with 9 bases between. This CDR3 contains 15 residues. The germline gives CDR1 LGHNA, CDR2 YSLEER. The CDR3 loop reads CASRPSGSGANVLTF. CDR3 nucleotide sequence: TGCGCCAGCAGACCCAGTGGCTCTGGGGCCAACGTCCTGACTTTC.

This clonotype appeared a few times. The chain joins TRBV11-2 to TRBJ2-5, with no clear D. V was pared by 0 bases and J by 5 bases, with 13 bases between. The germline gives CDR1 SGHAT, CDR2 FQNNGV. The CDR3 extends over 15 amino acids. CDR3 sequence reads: CASSLEGLGLETQYF. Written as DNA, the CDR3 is TGTGCCAGCAGCTTAGAAGGCTTGGGTTTGGAGACCCAGTACTTC.

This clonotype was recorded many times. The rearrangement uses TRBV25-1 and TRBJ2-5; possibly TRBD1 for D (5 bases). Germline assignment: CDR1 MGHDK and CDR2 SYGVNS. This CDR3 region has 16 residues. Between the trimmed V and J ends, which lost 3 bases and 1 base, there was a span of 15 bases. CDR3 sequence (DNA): TGTGCCAGCAGTGAGAAAGCAGGGAAGTCCCAAGAGACCCAGTACTTC. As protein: CASSEKAGKSQETQYF.

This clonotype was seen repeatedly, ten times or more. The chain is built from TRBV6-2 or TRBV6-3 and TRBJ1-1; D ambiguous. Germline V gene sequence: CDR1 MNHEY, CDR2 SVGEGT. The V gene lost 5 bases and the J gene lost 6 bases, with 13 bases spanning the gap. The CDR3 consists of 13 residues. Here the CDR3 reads CASSDPQRAEAFF. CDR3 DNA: TGTGCCAGCAGTGACCCTCAGAGGGCTGAAGCTTTCTTT.

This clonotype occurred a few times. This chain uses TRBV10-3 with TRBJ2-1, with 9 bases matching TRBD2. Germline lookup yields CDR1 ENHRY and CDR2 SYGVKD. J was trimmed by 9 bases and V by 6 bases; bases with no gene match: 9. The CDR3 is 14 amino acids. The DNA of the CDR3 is TGTGCCATCAGCCCGGGACTAGCCTCCGGTGAGCAGTTCTTC. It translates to CAISPGLASGEQFF.

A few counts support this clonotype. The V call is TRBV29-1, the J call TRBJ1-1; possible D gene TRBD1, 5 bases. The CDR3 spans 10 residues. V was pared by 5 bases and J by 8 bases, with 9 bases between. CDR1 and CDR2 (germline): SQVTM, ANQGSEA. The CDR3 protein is CSVWTPEAFF. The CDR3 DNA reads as TGCAGCGTTTGGACACCCGAAGCTTTCTTT.

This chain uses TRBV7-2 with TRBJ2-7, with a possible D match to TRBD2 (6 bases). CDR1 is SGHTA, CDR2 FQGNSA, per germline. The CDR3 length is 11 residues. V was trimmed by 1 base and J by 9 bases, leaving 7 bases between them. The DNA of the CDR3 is TGTGCCAGCAGCTTAGGGGACTGGCAGTACTTC. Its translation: CASSLGDWQYF.

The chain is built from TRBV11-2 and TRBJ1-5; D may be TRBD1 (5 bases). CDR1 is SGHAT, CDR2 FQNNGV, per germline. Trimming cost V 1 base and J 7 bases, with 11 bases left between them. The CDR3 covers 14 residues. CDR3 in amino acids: CASSLGGGRQPQHF. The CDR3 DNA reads TGTGCCAGCAGCTTAGGCGGGGGTAGACAGCCCCAGCATTTT.

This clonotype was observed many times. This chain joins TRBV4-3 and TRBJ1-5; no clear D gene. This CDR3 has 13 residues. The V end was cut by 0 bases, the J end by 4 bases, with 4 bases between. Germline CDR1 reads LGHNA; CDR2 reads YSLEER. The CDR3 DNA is TGCGCCAGCAGCCAAGAGCTGAATCAGCCCCAGCATTTT. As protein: CASSQELNQPQHF.

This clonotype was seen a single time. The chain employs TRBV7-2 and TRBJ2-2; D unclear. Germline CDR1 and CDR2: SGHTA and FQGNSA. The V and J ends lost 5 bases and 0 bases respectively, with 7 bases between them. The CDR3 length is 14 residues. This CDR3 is CASSRDPNTGELFF. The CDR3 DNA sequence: TGTGCCAGCAGCCGCGACCCGAACACCGGGGAGCTGTTTTTT. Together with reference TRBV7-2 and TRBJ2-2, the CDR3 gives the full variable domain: GAGVSQSPSNKVTEKGKDVELRCDPISGHTALYWYRQSLGQGLEFLIYFQGNSAPDKSGLPSDRFSAERTGGSVSTLTIQRTQQEDSAVYLCASSRDPNTGELFFGEGSRLTVL.

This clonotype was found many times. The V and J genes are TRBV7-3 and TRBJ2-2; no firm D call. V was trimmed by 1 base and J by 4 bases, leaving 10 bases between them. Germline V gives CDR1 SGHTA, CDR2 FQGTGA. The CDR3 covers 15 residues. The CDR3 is CASSLKSMGTGELFF. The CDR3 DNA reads TGTGCCAGCAGCTTAAAATCTATGGGCACCGGGGAGCTGTTTTTT.

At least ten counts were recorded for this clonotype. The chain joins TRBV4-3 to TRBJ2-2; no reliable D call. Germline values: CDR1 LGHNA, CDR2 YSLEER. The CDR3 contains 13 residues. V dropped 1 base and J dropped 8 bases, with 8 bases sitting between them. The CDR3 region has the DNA TGCGCCAGCAGCCAAGGAGATAGTGGGGAGCTGTTTTTT. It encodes CASSQGDSGELFF.